This T cell receptor (beta chain) is drawn from a study of chemoradiotherapy in HPV16-positive cancers. For the study at large: A couple of HPV16-positive patients' cells yielded candidate HPV-specific clones and common motifs. General study points: Better recurrence-free survival went with HPV-responsive T-cell expansion in HPV16-positive patients.

Points on this clone: The antigen is unknown.

Profiled with immunoSEQ multiplex PCR; TCRdb holds only in-frame clones, not every one. The sample shows approximately 30,000 clones, about 93% of them seen only once. This CDR3 has 14 residues. Trimming took off 0 bases at V and 0 bases at J, with 6 bases between the two ends. In germline, CDR1 is SGHDT, CDR2 YYEEEE. The J gene is TRBJ1-1, the V gene TRBV5-6; D is undetermined. Sample: blood, taken from a patient who underwent chemoradiotherapy. The clonotype comes from a human donor with HPV-associated anogenital cancer. The CDR3 reads CASSLATVNTEAFF. The CDR3 DNA is TGTGCCAGCAGCTTGGCAACAGTGAACACTGAAGCTTTCTTT.